This T cell receptor (beta chain) is drawn from a study of cytomegalovirus exposure and HLA in healthy donors. Study results and limitations: Listed as cytomegalovirus-associated were more than 150 TCR beta chains. Reportedly, HLA-A and HLA-B alleles of most subjects were accurately predicted from TCR beta. Later genetic work tied a missense DCLRE1C variant to beta-chain V and J trimming.

13 Jbeta primers and 60 Vbeta primers were used for the PCR. TCRdb's table, derived via immunoSEQ multiplex PCR, lists solely in-frame clones and lacks some. The sample includes a few hundred thousand clones, almost 80% of them seen just once. For this clone: The antigen remains unidentified.

Healthy bone marrow donors formed the donor group. Trimming cost V 3 bases and J 7 bases, with 12 bases left between them. CDR3 size: 13 residues. Germline lookup yields CDR1 MDHEN and CDR2 SYDVKM. Sequencing used PBMCs. The gene calls are TRBV28 and TRBJ1-2; no firm D call. This receptor was identified in a man between 18 and 29 years old in good health and CMV-seronegative. The CDR3 DNA follows: TGTGCCAGCAGTTTCGGAGGGCTCGGTGGCTACACCTTC. Translating gives CASSFGGLGGYTF.